The entry below gives a single T cell receptor (beta chain) sequence along with its context. Its matching antigen is unknown. The data are from a study of T cells after yellow fever vaccination. Findings and caveats of the study: CD4 and CD8 compartments shared a small share of clonotypes.

The 5'RACE template-switching step produced TCR cDNA and added a universal primer site and UMIs. One entry per CDR3 protein results from TCRdb running MiXCR on the 5' RACE reads. The sample has about 58,000 distinct CDR3 sequences, 7.1% seen once. This TCR was sampled from a man between 18 and 29 years old who received the YFV17D yellow fever vaccine. The starting material was CD8+ T cells sorted from PBMCs, obtained on the day of the first yellow fever vaccination.

The CDR3 bases are TGCGCCAGCAGCTTGGAGGGTGCAGGTCCGACCTACGAGCAGTACTTC. This sequence encodes CASSLEGAGPTYEQYF. V and J are TRBV5-1 and TRBJ2-7; D unresolved. V dropped 0 bases and J dropped 2 bases, with 15 bases sitting between them. Germline lookup yields CDR1 SGHRS and CDR2 YFSETQ. The CDR3 sequence is 16 residues long.